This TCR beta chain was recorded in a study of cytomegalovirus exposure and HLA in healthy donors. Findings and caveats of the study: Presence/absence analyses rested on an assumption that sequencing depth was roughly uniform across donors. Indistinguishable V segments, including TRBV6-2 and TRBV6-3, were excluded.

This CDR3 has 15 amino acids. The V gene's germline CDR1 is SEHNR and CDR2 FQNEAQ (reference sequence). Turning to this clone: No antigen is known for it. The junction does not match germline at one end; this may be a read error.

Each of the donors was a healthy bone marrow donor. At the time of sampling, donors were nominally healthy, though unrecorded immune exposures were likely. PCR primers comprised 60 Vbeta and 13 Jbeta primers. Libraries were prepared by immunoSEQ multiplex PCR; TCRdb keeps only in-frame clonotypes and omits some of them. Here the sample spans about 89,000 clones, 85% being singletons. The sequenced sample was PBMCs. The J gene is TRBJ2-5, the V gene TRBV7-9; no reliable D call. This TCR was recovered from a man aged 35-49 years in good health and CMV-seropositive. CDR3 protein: CSSSLWSRVGETQYF. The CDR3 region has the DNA TGTTCCAGCAGCTTATGGTCCCGGGTTGGAGAGACCCAGTACTTC.